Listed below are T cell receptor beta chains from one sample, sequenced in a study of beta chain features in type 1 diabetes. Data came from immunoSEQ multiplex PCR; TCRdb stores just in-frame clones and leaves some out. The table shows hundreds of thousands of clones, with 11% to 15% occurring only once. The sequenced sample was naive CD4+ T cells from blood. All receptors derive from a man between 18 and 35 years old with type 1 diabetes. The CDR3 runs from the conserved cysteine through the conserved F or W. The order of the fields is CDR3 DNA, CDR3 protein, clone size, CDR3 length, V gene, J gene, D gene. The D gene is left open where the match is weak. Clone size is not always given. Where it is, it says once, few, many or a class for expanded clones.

cdr3_nt: TGTGCCAGCAGCCCCAAAAACATTCAGTACTTC; cdr3_aa: CASSPKNIQYF; clone_size: few; cdr3_length: 11; v_call: TRBV28; j_call: TRBJ2-4; d_call: .
cdr3_nt: TGTGCCAGCAGCCCCCTTGCGGGAGTGAGGACAGATACGCAGTATTTT; cdr3_aa: CASSPLAGVRTDTQYF; clone_size: .; cdr3_length: 16; v_call: TRBV7-6; j_call: TRBJ2-3; d_call: TRBD2
cdr3_nt: TGTGCCAGCCGCGGACTAGCGGAGGCAAGGGAGCAGTACTTC; cdr3_aa: CASRGLAEAREQYF; clone_size: once; cdr3_length: 14; v_call: TRBV2; j_call: TRBJ2-7; d_call: TRBD2
cdr3_nt: TGCAGCGTTGTACCCCGGCCAACTACGACTAACTATGGCTACACCTTC; cdr3_aa: CSVVPRPTTTNYGYTF; clone_size: .; cdr3_length: 16; v_call: TRBV29-1; j_call: TRBJ1-2; d_call: .
cdr3_nt: TGTGCCAGCAGCGTTACGAACACCGGGGAGCTGTTTTTT; cdr3_aa: CASSVTNTGELFF; clone_size: few; cdr3_length: 13; v_call: TRBV9; j_call: TRBJ2-2; d_call: .
cdr3_nt: TGTGCCAGCAGCCCAGGGTATGGCTACACCTTC; cdr3_aa: CASSPGYGYTF; clone_size: few; cdr3_length: 11; v_call: TRBV14; j_call: TRBJ1-2; d_call: .
cdr3_nt: TGCAGCGTTGAAGTCGGGGGCCTCAATAGAGTGTACGAGCAGTACTTC; cdr3_aa: CSVEVGGLNRVYEQYF; clone_size: .; cdr3_length: 16; v_call: TRBV29-1; j_call: TRBJ2-7; d_call: .
cdr3_nt: TGCAGCGTGGGACCGGGACTAGCTATTGAGCAGTTCTTC; cdr3_aa: CSVGPGLAIEQFF; clone_size: .; cdr3_length: 13; v_call: TRBV29-1; j_call: TRBJ2-1; d_call: TRBD2
cdr3_nt: TGTGCCAGCAGCTTTCGACAGACATCGAACACCGGGGAGCTGTTTTTT; cdr3_aa: CASSFRQTSNTGELFF; clone_size: .; cdr3_length: 16; v_call: TRBV7-6; j_call: TRBJ2-2; d_call: .
cdr3_nt: TGTGCCAGCGGAGCGGAGTACCAAGAGACCCAGTACTTC; cdr3_aa: CASGAEYQETQYF; clone_size: few; cdr3_length: 13; v_call: TRBV2; j_call: TRBJ2-5; d_call: .
cdr3_nt: TGCAGCGTTGAGGGGGCAGGGGGCGAATCAGAGACCCAGTACTTC; cdr3_aa: CSVEGAGGESETQYF; clone_size: .; cdr3_length: 15; v_call: TRBV29-1; j_call: TRBJ2-5; d_call: TRBD1
cdr3_nt: TGTGCCAGCAGCCAATACACCGGGGAGCTGTTTTTT; cdr3_aa: CASSQYTGELFF; clone_size: .; cdr3_length: 12; v_call: TRBV4-2; j_call: TRBJ2-2; d_call: .
cdr3_nt: TGCGCCAGCAGCCAAGAGTCCATCGGGATAGCGGGGGGACTACCCCCCGGGGAGCTGTTTTTT; cdr3_aa: CASSQESIGIAGGLPPGELFF; clone_size: few; cdr3_length: 21; v_call: TRBV4-3; j_call: TRBJ2-2; d_call: TRBD2
cdr3_nt: TGCGCCAGCAGCTCGGACAGAGGTGAAAAACTGTTTTTT; cdr3_aa: CASSSDRGEKLFF; clone_size: .; cdr3_length: 13; v_call: TRBV5-1; j_call: TRBJ1-4; d_call: .
cdr3_nt: TGTGCCAGCTCACCACGAGGGGCCCTACAAGAGACCCAGTACTTC; cdr3_aa: CASSPRGALQETQYF; clone_size: few; cdr3_length: 15; v_call: TRBV18; j_call: TRBJ2-5; d_call: .
cdr3_nt: TGTGCCAGCAGCTCCTCTGGGTTTAACACTGAAGCTTTCTTT; cdr3_aa: CASSSSGFNTEAFF; clone_size: few; cdr3_length: 14; v_call: TRBV7-2; j_call: TRBJ1-1; d_call: .
cdr3_nt: TGTGCCAGCAGCTTAGGCGGGACAGGGGCGAGGACCCAGTACTTC; cdr3_aa: CASSLGGTGARTQYF; clone_size: .; cdr3_length: 15; v_call: TRBV7-2; j_call: TRBJ2-5; d_call: TRBD1
cdr3_nt: TGTGCCAGCAGTGCTCGGGAGTGGGGCAATGAGCAGTTCTTC; cdr3_aa: CASSAREWGNEQFF; clone_size: few; cdr3_length: 14; v_call: TRBV6-4; j_call: TRBJ2-1; d_call: .